The clone carrying this T cell receptor (beta chain) was observed a few times. In the authors' methods: Amplification of reference gene primers provided the estimated nucleated cell counts. Assay: immunoSEQ multiplex PCR; the TCRdb copy retains only in-frame clones and omits some. V, J and clone size are those of that table, while D and trimming were read from the DNA. This table has just over 300,000 clones, 75% to 90% appearing once. This record comes from a study of blood T cell repertoires in COVID-19. Whole-study context: From T cells, B-cell-depleted T cells, or PBMCs came the material, which was cDNA or gDNA.

Adults between roughly 18 and 95 years of age took part from fewer than 30 US areas. The sequenced material came from PBMCs or T cells enriched from blood (not recorded which). The sequence derives from a woman between 35 and 50 years old who had recovered from COVID-19.

The CDR3 here is CASSLIGGRETGELFF. The CDR3 DNA sequence: TGTGCCAGCAGCTTAATTGGCGGGAGGGAAACCGGGGAGCTGTTTTTT. The rearrangement uses TRBV7-9 and TRBJ2-2; 9 bases are a match to TRBD2. Germline-derived CDR1 and CDR2 are SEHNR and FQNEAQ (reference sequence). With 2 bases clipped from V and 5 bases from J, the junction kept 6 bases outside the gene matches. CDR3 length: 16 amino acids.